This passage covers 28 T cell receptor beta chains from one sample sequenced in a study of T-cell memory formation after mild COVID-19. TCRdb re-analysed the 5' RACE reads in MiXCR, keeping a single row per CDR3 protein. The top ten hold roughly 21% of the sample, which has 200,000 to 250,000 distinct CDR3 sequences, approximately 9% seen once. Material for sequencing was PBMCs or a T cell subset sorted from them (not recorded which). All receptors derive from a man in his late teens or twenties who had mild COVID-19 (a few samples of this study predate the infection). Cell type and time point are not known.

There are a few counts of this clonotype. CDR3 loop: CASSPTGGAGNSPLHF. DNA of the CDR3: TGTGCCAGCAGCCCAACAGGGGGCGCGGGTAATTCACCCCTCCACTTT. The genes are TRBV4-2 and TRBJ1-6; 9 bases match TRBD1. The V segment lost 4 bases and the J segment 6 bases; nucleotides outside the gene matches: 7. Germline V gives CDR1 LGHNA, CDR2 YNFKEQ. This CDR3 has 16 residues.

This chain links TRBV6-4 with TRBJ2-7; TRBD2 matches at 8 bases. This CDR3 spans 15 amino acids. Germline values: CDR1 MRHNA, CDR2 SNTAGT. The V and J ends lost 6 bases and 4 bases, in that order; junction bases with no gene match: 11. The CDR3: CASSPSGGSIYEQYF. Written as DNA, the CDR3 is TGTGCCAGCAGCCCCAGCGGGGGCTCGATTTACGAGCAGTACTTC.

A few counts support this clonotype. This rearrangement joins TRBV7-9 to TRBJ1-2, with D possibly matching TRBD1 (6 bases). The CDR3 is made up of 14 amino acids. V dropped 5 bases and J dropped 5 bases, with 15 bases sitting between them. Germline values: CDR1 SEHNR, CDR2 FQNEAQ (reference sequence). DNA of the CDR3: TGTGCCAGCAGCCCTACTGGACAGTTTTATGGCTACACCTTC. Its translation: CASSPTGQFYGYTF.

This clonotype was counted only a few times. The chain employs TRBV10-1 and TRBJ1-1; unclear D gene. The CDR3 spans 9 residues. CDR1 WNHNN and CDR2 SYGVQD come from the germline V gene (reference sequence). Written as DNA, the CDR3 is TGCGCAGATCCCGATGAAGCTTTCTTT. Translated: CADPDEAFF.

The rearrangement uses TRBV4-2 and TRBJ2-2; D is perhaps TRBD1 (6 bases). Between the trimmed V and J ends, which lost 10 bases and 4 bases, there was a span of 10 bases. CDR3 length: 12 amino acids. CDR1 LGHNA and CDR2 YNFKEQ come from the germline V gene. CDR3 DNA: TGTGCCACCCAGGGGATCACCGGGGAGCTGTTTTTT. Amino acid sequence: CATQGITGELFF.

This clonotype was counted a few times. CDR3 loop: CALTSGNTGELFF. The CDR3 DNA sequence: TGTGCCCTTACGAGCGGGAACACCGGGGAGCTGTTTTTT. J is TRBJ2-2 and V is TRBV30, with a tentative D call TRBD2 (5 bases). V lost 8 bases to trimming and J lost 1 base, with 11 bases between them. This CDR3 has 13 residues. Germline-derived CDR1 and CDR2 are GTSNPN and SVGIG (reference sequence).

This sequence joins TRBV12-3 or TRBV12-4 and TRBJ1-5; no definite D call. The CDR3 loop spans 12 amino acids. The V and J ends lost 6 bases and 6 bases respectively, with 9 bases between them. CDR3 in amino acids: CASRGGSQPQHF. The CDR3 DNA follows: TGTGCCAGCAGGGGTGGGAGTCAGCCCCAGCATTTT.

Many counts were recorded for this clonotype. The rearrangement uses TRBV5-6 and TRBJ2-3, with D perhaps TRBD1 (5 bases). Germline V lookup: CDR1 SGHDT, CDR2 YYEEEE. CDR3 length: 14 amino acids. V dropped 1 base and J dropped 2 bases, with 8 bases sitting between them. The CDR3: CASSLRGYTDTQYF. The CDR3 region has the DNA TGTGCCAGCAGCTTGAGGGGATACACAGATACGCAGTATTTT.

The chain joins TRBV19 to TRBJ2-3; 7 positions agree with TRBD1. The CDR3 extends over 14 amino acids. V lost 3 bases and J lost 3; bases outside the gene matches: 3. Germline CDR1 LNHDA, CDR2 SQIVND (reference sequence). DNA for the CDR3: TGTGCCAGTAGTATTAGACAGGGTACAGATACGCAGTATTTT. Translating it yields CASSIRQGTDTQYF. Full variable domain (rest looked up from reference TRBV19 and TRBJ2-3): DGGITQSPKYLFRKEGQNVTLSCEQNLNHDAMYWYRQDPGQGLRLIYYSQIVNDFQKGDIAEGYSVSREKKESFPLTVTSAQKNPTAFYLCASSIRQGTDTQYFGPGTRLTVL.

This clonotype came up many times. V gene TRBV20-1 combines with J gene TRBJ2-1, with TRBD1 matching 9 bases. The J segment lost 3 bases and the V segment lost 2 bases, leaving 2 bases of the junction unmatched. Germline lookup yields CDR1 DFQATT and CDR2 SNEGSKA (reference sequence). The length of the CDR3 is 14 residues. CDR3 residues: CSARTGGSYNEQFF. CDR3 DNA sequence: TGCAGTGCTAGAACAGGGGGCAGCTACAATGAGCAGTTCTTC.

In this sample, this clonotype turned up many times. V is TRBV5-4 and J is TRBJ1-1; D uncertain. The CDR3 spans 15 residues. Germline loops: CDR1 SGHNT, CDR2 YYREEE (reference sequence). Trimming pared 2 bases from V and 1 base from J, leaving 12 bases between. DNA for the CDR3: TGTGCCAGCAGCTTACATGGTCGGGGGAACACTGAAGCTTTCTTT. Protein: CASSLHGRGNTEAFF.

The table lists this clonotype with many counts. The rearrangement joins TRBV6-6 to TRBJ1-1; D not certain. Germline V gene sequence: CDR1 MNHNY, CDR2 SVGAGI (reference sequence). CDR3 length: 12 amino acids. Trimming removed 8 bases at V and 3 bases at J, with 10 bases between. Written as DNA, the CDR3 is TGTGCCAGCCAGTGGGATTACACTGAAGCTTTCTTT. As protein: CASQWDYTEAFF.

This clonotype was observed a few times. The V and J genes are TRBV5-1 and TRBJ1-6; 9 bases line up with TRBD1. With 4 bases clipped from V and 9 bases from J, the junction kept 8 bases outside the gene matches. Germline values: CDR1 SGHRS, CDR2 YFSETQ. This CDR3 comprises 15 residues. The CDR3 spells CASSPSGQGRSPLHF. CDR3 bases: TGCGCCAGCAGCCCGTCGGGACAGGGACGTTCACCCCTCCACTTT.

This chain joins TRBV7-2 and TRBJ2-7; 7 bases fit TRBD1. After removal of 3 bases from V and 6 bases from J, the junction contained 5 bases not matched to a gene. Germline V lookup: CDR1 SGHTA, CDR2 FQGNSA. The CDR3 contains 13 residues. CDR3 in amino acids: CASSFYRGAEQYF. The CDR3 DNA reads as TGTGCCAGCAGCTTCTACAGGGGTGCCGAGCAGTACTTC.

This clonotype was seen more than once but under ten times. The rearrangement links TRBV9 to TRBJ2-2; 10 bases match TRBD1. V dropped 4 bases and J dropped 4; count of bases not matched to a gene: 7. Germline V lookup: CDR1 SGDLS, CDR2 YYNGEE. The CDR3 runs to 16 residues. CDR3 protein: CASSQSGTGVTGELFF. DNA of the CDR3: TGTGCCAGCAGCCAATCCGGGACAGGGGTCACCGGGGAGCTGTTTTTT.

A few counts support this clonotype. The chain employs TRBV10-3 and TRBJ1-1, with TRBD1 matching over 7 bases. J lost 3 bases, V lost 8 bases, and 6 bases had no gene match. CDR1 is ENHRY and CDR2 is SYGVKD in the germline V gene. CDR3 length: 13 amino acids. The CDR3 reads CAIAGGGYTEAFF. CDR3 DNA: TGTGCCATCGCAGGGGGTGGATACACTGAAGCTTTCTTT.

This clonotype was counted ten times or more. This chain uses TRBV7-9 with TRBJ2-2, with 7 bases lining up with TRBD2. CDR1 SEHNR and CDR2 FQNEAQ come from the germline V gene (reference sequence). CDR3 size: 13 residues. The trim removed 11 bases at V and 6 bases at J, leaving 9 bases unmatched. CDR3 in amino acids: CARGGGSAGELFF. CDR3 DNA: TGTGCCCGTGGCGGGGGTTCCGCCGGGGAGCTGTTTTTT.

This clonotype was counted a few times. The chain joins TRBV7-9 to TRBJ2-1, with 11 nucleotides matching TRBD2. The CDR3 contains 15 residues. Trimming cost V 5 bases and J 8 bases; bases outside gene matches: 8. Germline-derived CDR1 and CDR2 are SEHNR and FQNEAQ (reference sequence). The DNA of the CDR3 is TGTGCCAGCAGCCACCGACTAGCGGGGCCGTATGAGCAGTTCTTC. This sequence encodes CASSHRLAGPYEQFF.

In this sample, this clonotype turned up a few times. The V gene is TRBV7-2, the J gene TRBJ2-1, with 8 bases matching TRBD2. The CDR3 length is 15 residues. Germline CDR1 SGHTA, CDR2 FQGNSA. The V and J ends lost 5 bases and 8 bases, in that order; junction bases with no gene match: 11. The CDR3 DNA reads as TGTGCCAGCAGCCCTACTGCGCGGGGGGCGGATGAGCAGTTCTTC. Protein sequence: CASSPTARGADEQFF.

The J gene is TRBJ2-3, the V gene TRBV5-1; D might be TRBD1 (7 bases). The CDR3 runs 13 residues. CDR1 and CDR2 from the germline V gene are SGHRS and YFSETQ. The CDR3 loop is CARRGPGTDTQYF. The DNA for the CDR3 is TGCGCAAGGAGGGGGCCGGGCACAGATACGCAGTATTTT.

In this sample, this clonotype turned up a few times. This chain connects TRBV11-3 to TRBJ2-3; TRBD1 matches 8 bases. Germline-derived CDR1 and CDR2 are SGHNT and YENEEA. This CDR3 region has 15 residues. The J segment lost 3 bases and the V segment lost 5 bases, leaving 7 bases of the junction unmatched. CDR3: CASSPDRGRTDTQYF. CDR3 nucleotides: TGTGCCAGCAGCCCCGACAGGGGAAGGACAGATACGCAGTATTTT.

The chain has TRBV6-5 and TRBJ2-7; D possibly corresponds to TRBD2 (7 bases). The germline CDR1 and CDR2 sequences are MNHEY and SVGAGI. V shed 0 bases and J shed 3 bases, with 15 bases lying between them. This CDR3 has 16 residues. The CDR3 spells CASSYSLGGGFYEQYF. The CDR3 coding sequence is TGTGCCAGCAGTTACTCACTAGGGGGGGGCTTCTACGAGCAGTACTTC.

This clonotype was detected ten times or more. V and J are TRBV5-1 and TRBJ1-2; no firm D call. The V gene lost 0 bases and the J gene lost 2 bases, with 14 bases spanning the gap. Germline-derived CDR1 and CDR2 are SGHRS and YFSETQ. The CDR3 sequence is 16 residues long. In DNA form, the CDR3 reads TGCGCCAGCAGCTTGGCTTCCCGGGGTTCGAACTATGGCTACACCTTC. This translates into CASSLASRGSNYGYTF.

V and J are TRBV7-2 and TRBJ2-1, with D uncertain. Trimming took 9 bases from V and 2 from J, leaving 17 bases between them. Germline V lookup: CDR1 SGHTA, CDR2 FQGNSA. The CDR3 consists of 15 residues. The CDR3 coding sequence is TGTGCCAGTTCCTTGGTTGCGTCCCCCTACAATGAGCAGTTCTTC. Amino acids: CASSLVASPYNEQFF.

The V gene is TRBV10-3, the J gene TRBJ2-7, with 10 nucleotides matching TRBD1. V trimming: 7 bases; J trimming: 3 bases; junction bases outside the gene matches: 9. The CDR3 runs 15 residues. The germline CDR1 and CDR2 sequences are ENHRY and SYGVKD. The CDR3 here is CAITQGWDRGYEQYF. CDR3 bases: TGTGCCATCACTCAAGGCTGGGACAGGGGCTACGAGCAGTACTTC.

The chain couples TRBV7-6 to TRBJ1-1; D call uncertain. Trimming took 1 base from V and 10 from J, leaving 7 bases between them. There are 11 residues in the CDR3. Germline lookup yields CDR1 SGHVS and CDR2 FNYEAQ. The CDR3 region has the DNA TGTGCCAGCAGCTTAGGCCCAGTAGCTTTCTTT. This sequence encodes CASSLGPVAFF.

This clonotype was picked up many times. The V and J genes are TRBV5-1 and TRBJ2-1, with TRBD2 matching 11 bases. This CDR3 is 16 amino acids long. Germline V gene lookup returns CDR1 SGHRS and CDR2 YFSETQ. The J segment lost 4 bases and the V segment lost 6 bases, leaving 9 bases of the junction unmatched. The CDR3 DNA sequence: TGCGCCAGCAAAACTAGCGGGGGAGCCGCTTACAATGAGCAGTTCTTC. Its translation: CASKTSGGAAYNEQFF.

This chain joins TRBV7-2 and TRBJ2-7; a weak D match, TRBD2 (6 bases). V was shortened by 4 bases and J by 7 bases, with 17 bases between the two germline ends. CDR1 is SGHTA, CDR2 FQGNSA, per germline. The CDR3 sequence is 14 residues long. CDR3 sequence: CASSSGTGIGEQYF. Written as DNA, the CDR3 is TGTGCCAGCAGCTCCGGGACTGGGATAGGGGAGCAGTACTTC.